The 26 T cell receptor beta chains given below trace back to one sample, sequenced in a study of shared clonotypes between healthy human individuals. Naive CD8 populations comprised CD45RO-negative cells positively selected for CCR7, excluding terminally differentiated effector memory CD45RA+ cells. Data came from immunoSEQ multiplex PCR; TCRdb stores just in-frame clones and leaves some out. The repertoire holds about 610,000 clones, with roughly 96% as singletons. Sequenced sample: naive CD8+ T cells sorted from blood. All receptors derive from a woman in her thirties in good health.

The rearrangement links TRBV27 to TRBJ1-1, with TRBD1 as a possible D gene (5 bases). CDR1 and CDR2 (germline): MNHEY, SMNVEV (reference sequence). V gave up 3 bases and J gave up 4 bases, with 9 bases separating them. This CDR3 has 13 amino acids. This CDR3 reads CASSFLQATEAFF. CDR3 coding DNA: TGTGCCAGCAGTTTCTTACAGGCCACTGAAGCTTTCTTT.

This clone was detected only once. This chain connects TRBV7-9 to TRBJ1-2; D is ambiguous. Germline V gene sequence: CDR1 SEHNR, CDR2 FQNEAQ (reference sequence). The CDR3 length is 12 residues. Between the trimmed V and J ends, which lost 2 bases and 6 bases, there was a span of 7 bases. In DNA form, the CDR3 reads TGTGCCAGCAGCTTAATCCGGGATGGCTACACCTTC. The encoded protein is CASSLIRDGYTF.

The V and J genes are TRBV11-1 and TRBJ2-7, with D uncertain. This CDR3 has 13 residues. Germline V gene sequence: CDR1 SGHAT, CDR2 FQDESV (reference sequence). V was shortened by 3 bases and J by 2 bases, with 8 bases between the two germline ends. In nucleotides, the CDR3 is TGTGCCAGCAGCTTTGGACCCACCTACGAGCAGTACTTC. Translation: CASSFGPTYEQYF.

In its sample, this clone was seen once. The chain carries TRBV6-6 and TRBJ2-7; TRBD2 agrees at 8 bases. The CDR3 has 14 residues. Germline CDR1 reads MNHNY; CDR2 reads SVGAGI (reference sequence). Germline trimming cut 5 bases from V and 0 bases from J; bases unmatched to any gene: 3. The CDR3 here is CASSGAGDSYEQYF. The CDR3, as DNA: TGTGCCAGCAGTGGAGCGGGAGACTCCTACGAGCAGTACTTC.

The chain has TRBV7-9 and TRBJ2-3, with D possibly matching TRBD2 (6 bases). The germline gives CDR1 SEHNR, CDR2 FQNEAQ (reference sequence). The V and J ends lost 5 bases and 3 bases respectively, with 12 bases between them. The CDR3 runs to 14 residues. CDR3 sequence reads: CASSPVAGTDTQYF. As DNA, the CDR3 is TGTGCCAGCAGCCCCGTTGCGGGGACAGATACGCAGTATTTT.

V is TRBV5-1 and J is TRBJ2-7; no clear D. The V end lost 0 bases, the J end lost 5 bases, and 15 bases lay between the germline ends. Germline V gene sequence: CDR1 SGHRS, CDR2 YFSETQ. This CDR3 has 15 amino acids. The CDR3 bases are TGCGCCAGCAGCTTGGTGGGCAGCCGGGTAGACGAGCAGTACTTC. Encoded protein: CASSLVGSRVDEQYF.

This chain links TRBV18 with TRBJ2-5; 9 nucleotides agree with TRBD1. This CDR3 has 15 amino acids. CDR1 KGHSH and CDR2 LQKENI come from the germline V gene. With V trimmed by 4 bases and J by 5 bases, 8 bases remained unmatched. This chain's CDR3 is CASSLTTGGTETQYF. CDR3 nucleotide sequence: TGTGCCAGCTCACTCACGACAGGGGGTACGGAGACCCAGTACTTC.

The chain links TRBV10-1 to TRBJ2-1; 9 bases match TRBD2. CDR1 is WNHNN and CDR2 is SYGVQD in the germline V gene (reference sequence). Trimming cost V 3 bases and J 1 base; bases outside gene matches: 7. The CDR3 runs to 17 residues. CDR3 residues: CASSDSPGLASYNEQFF. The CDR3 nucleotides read TGCGCCAGCAGTGATTCCCCCGGACTAGCGTCCTACAATGAGCAGTTCTTC.

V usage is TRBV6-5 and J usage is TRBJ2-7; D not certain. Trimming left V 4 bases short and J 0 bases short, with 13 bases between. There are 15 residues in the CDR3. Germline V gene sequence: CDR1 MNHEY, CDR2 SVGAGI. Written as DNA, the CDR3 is TGTGCCAGCAGTTCCATCGGACCAGACTCCTACGAGCAGTACTTC. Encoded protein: CASSSIGPDSYEQYF.

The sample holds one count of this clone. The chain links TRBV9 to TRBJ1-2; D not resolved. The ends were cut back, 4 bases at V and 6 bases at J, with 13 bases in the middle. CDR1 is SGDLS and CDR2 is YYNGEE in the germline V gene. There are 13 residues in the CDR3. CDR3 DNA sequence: TGTGCCAGCAGCACTAAGAACACAAATGGCTACACCTTC. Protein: CASSTKNTNGYTF.

The CDR3 nucleotides are TGTGCCAGCGATCGAGGACAGGGAACCTACAATGAGCAGTTCTTC. Translating gives CASDRGQGTYNEQFF. The gene calls are TRBV4-2 and TRBJ2-1; 8 bases align to TRBD1. The CDR3 length is 15 residues. After removal of 8 bases from V and 2 bases from J, the junction contained 8 bases not matched to a gene. Germline loops: CDR1 LGHNA, CDR2 YNFKEQ.

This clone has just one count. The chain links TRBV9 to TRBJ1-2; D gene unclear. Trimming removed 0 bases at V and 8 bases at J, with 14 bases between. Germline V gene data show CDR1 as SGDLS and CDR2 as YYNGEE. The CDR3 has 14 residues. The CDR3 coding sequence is TGTGCCAGCAGCGTAGCTACGGCGGGAGAGGGCTACACCTTC. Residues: CASSVATAGEGYTF.

This chain's CDR3 is CASKTGGFGNTIYF. In DNA, the CDR3 is TGTGCCAGCAAGACAGGGGGCTTCGGAAACACCATATATTTT. The V call is TRBV14, the J call TRBJ1-3; 10 bases fit TRBD1. The ends lost 7 bases at V and 4 bases at J; junction bases unmatched: 4. CDR1 and CDR2 (germline): SGHDN, FVKESK. The CDR3 spans 14 residues.

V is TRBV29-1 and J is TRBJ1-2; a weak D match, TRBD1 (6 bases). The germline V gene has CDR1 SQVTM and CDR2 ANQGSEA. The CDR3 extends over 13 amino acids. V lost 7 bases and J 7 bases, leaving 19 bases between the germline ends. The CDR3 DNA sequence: TGCAGCGAACAACAGGGACCGGGGATTGGCTACACCTTC. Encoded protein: CSEQQGPGIGYTF. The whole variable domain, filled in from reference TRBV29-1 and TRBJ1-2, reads SAVISQKPSRDICQRGTSLTIQCQVDSQVTMMFWYRQQPGQSLTLIATANQGSEATYESGFVIDKFPISRPNLTFSTLTVSNMSPEDSSIYLCSEQQGPGIGYTFGSGTRLTVV.

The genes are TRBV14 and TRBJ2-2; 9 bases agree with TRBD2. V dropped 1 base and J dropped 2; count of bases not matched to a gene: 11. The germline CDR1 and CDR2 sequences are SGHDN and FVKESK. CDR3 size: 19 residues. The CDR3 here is CASSQAGSGRPLNTGELFF. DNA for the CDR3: TGTGCCAGCAGCCAAGCCGGCAGCGGGAGGCCTCTAAACACCGGGGAGCTGTTTTTT. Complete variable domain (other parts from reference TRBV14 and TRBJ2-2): EAGVTQFPSHSVIEKGQTVTLRCDPISGHDNLYWYRRVMGKEIKFLLHFVKESKQDESGMPNNRFLAERTGGTYSTLKVQPAELEDSGVYFCASSQAGSGRPLNTGELFFGEGSRLTVL.

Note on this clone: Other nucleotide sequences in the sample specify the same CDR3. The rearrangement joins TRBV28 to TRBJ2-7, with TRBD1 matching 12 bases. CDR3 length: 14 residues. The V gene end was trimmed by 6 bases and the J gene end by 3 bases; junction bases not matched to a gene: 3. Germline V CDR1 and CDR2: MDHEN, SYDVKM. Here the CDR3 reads CASRGTGGGYEQYF. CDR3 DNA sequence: TGTGCCAGCAGGGGGACAGGGGGCGGCTACGAGCAGTACTTC.

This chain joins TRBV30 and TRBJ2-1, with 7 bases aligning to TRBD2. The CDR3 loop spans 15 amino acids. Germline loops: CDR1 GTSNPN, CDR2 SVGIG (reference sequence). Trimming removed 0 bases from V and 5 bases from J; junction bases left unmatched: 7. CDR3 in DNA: TGTGCCTGGAGTGTACTTCGGCTAGCGGACAATGAGCAGTTCTTC. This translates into CAWSVLRLADNEQFF.

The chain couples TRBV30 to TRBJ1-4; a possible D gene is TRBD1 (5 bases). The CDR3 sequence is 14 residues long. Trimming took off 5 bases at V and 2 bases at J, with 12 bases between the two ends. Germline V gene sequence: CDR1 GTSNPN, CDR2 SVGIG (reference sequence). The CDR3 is CAWGASPTNEKLFF. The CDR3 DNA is TGTGCCTGGGGGGCTTCCCCGACTAATGAAAAACTGTTTTTT.

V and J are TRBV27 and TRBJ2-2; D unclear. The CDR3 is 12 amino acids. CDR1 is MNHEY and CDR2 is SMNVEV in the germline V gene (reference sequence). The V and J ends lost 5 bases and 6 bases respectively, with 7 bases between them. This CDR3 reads CASSPSPGELFF. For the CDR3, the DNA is TGTGCCAGCAGTCCCTCCCCCGGGGAGCTGTTTTTT.

Here the CDR3 DNA reads TGTGCCAGCAGCCTAAGGACAGGTCAAACCGGGGAGCTGTTTTTT. This gives the protein CASSLRTGQTGELFF. The chain has TRBV5-6 and TRBJ2-2, with TRBD1 matching over 7 bases. This CDR3 contains 15 residues. Germline-derived CDR1 and CDR2 are SGHDT and YYEEEE. Unmatched junction bases numbered 8, after V lost 4 bases and J lost 5 bases.

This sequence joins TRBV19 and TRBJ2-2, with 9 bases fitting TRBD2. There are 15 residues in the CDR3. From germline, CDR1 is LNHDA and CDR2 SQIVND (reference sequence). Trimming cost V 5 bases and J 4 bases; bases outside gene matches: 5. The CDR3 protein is CASSLAGVTTGELFF. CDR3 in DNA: TGTGCCAGTAGTTTAGCGGGAGTAACCACCGGGGAGCTGTTTTTT.

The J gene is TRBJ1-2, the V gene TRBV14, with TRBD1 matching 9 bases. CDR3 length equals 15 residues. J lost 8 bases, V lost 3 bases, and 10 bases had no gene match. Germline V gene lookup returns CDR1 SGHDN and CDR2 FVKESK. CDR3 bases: TGTGCCAGCAGCCACCCCCGGGACAGGGTGGAAGGCTACACCTTC. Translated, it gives CASSHPRDRVEGYTF.

CDR3 sequence: CASSEGNREGNTQYF. CDR3 DNA: TGTGCCAGCAGTGAAGGGAACAGGGAGGGTAATACGCAGTATTTT. This chain connects TRBV6-1 to TRBJ2-3; the D gene is possibly TRBD2 (7 bases). The CDR3 extends over 15 amino acids. Between the trimmed V and J ends, which lost 1 base and 7 bases, there was a span of 15 bases. Germline CDR1 is MNHNS and CDR2 is SASEGT.

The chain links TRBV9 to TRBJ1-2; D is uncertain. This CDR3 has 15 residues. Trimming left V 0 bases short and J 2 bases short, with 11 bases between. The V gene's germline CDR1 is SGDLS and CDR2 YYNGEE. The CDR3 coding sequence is TGTGCCAGCAGCGTAGAGCCAGCACAGAACTATGGCTACACCTTC. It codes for CASSVEPAQNYGYTF.

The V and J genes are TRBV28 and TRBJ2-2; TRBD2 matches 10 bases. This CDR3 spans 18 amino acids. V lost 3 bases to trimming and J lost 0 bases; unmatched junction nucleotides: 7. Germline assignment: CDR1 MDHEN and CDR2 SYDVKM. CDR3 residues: CASSFKISGRTNTGELFF. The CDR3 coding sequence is TGTGCCAGCAGTTTTAAGATTAGCGGGAGGACGAACACCGGGGAGCTGTTTTTT. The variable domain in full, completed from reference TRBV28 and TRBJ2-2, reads DVKVTQSSRYLVKRTGEKVFLECVQDMDHENMFWYRQDPGLGLRLIYFSYDVKMKEKGDIPEGYSVSREKKERFSLILESASTNQTSMYLCASSFKISGRTNTGELFFGEGSRLTVL.

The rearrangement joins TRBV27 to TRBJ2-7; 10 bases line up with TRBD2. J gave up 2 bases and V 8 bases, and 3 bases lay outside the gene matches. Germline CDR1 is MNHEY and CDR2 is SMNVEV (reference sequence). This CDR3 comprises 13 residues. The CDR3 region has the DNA TGTGCCAGCGGGACTAGCGTGACCTACGAGCAGTACTTC. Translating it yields CASGTSVTYEQYF.